Listed here are 6 T cell receptor beta chains from one sample, sequenced in a study of shared clonotypes between healthy human individuals. Measured with immunoSEQ multiplex PCR; TCRdb has only the in-frame clones, and not every one. The sample consists of just over 2,000,000 clones, about 95% of them appearing once. Naive CD8 cells were CD45RO-negative, positively selected for CCR7, excluding terminally differentiated effector memory CD45RA+ cells. The sample taken for sequencing was naive CD8+ T cells sorted from blood. The receptors were sampled from a young man in good health.

V gene TRBV7-9 combines with J gene TRBJ2-1; TRBD2 agrees at 10 bases. The germline gives CDR1 SEHNR, CDR2 FQNEAQ (reference sequence). The V segment lost 10 bases and the J segment 7 bases; nucleotides outside the gene matches: 7. The CDR3 consists of 13 residues. CDR3 sequence: CAIEASGSNEQFF. The CDR3 DNA sequence: TGTGCCATTGAGGCTAGCGGGAGTAATGAGCAGTTCTTC.

The chain has TRBV27 and TRBJ1-1, with D tentatively TRBD1 (6 bases). The CDR3 is made up of 12 amino acids. Trimming took 5 bases from V and 3 from J, leaving 7 bases between them. CDR1 is MNHEY and CDR2 is SMNVEV in the germline V gene (reference sequence). CDR3 loop: CASSRGDTEAFF. CDR3 bases: TGTGCCAGCAGTAGGGGGGACACTGAAGCTTTCTTT.

The chain combines TRBV10-3 with TRBJ1-6, with TRBD1 matching over 7 bases. Germline V gene data show CDR1 as ENHRY and CDR2 as SYGVKD. This CDR3 is 14 amino acids long. V lost 4 bases and J lost 10; bases outside the gene matches: 7. This CDR3 is CAISVDRESSPLHF. The CDR3 DNA follows: TGTGCCATCAGTGTAGACAGGGAGAGCTCACCCCTCCACTTT.

For this clone: Relative to the germline gene, one junction end is altered; a read error may explain this. J is TRBJ2-1 and V is TRBV30, with D maybe TRBD2 (6 bases). The CDR3 runs 18 residues. CDR1 GTSNPN and CDR2 SVGIG come from the germline V gene (reference sequence). In DNA, the CDR3 is TGTGCCTGGAGTGTACCTAGAACTAGCTATATCTCCTACAACGAGCAGTTCTTC. This gives the protein CAWSVPRTSYISYNEQFF.

This chain joins TRBV9 and TRBJ2-2, with D tentatively TRBD2 (5 bases). The germline V gene encodes CDR1 SGDLS and CDR2 YYNGEE. This CDR3 is built from 14 residues. With 4 bases removed from V and 7 bases from J, the gap between germline ends came to 14 bases. The CDR3 loop reads CASSSYVAGGELFF. The CDR3 DNA follows: TGTGCCAGCAGCTCTTATGTGGCGGGCGGGGAGCTGTTTTTT.

The chain recombines TRBV10-2 with TRBJ2-2, with unresolved D. The V end was cut by 4 bases, the J end by 4 bases, with 10 bases between. CDR3 length equals 14 residues. Germline CDR1 is WSHSY and CDR2 is SAAADI. The CDR3 reads CASSGGSATGELFF. The CDR3 DNA reads TGCGCCAGCAGTGGGGGATCTGCCACCGGGGAGCTGTTTTTT.